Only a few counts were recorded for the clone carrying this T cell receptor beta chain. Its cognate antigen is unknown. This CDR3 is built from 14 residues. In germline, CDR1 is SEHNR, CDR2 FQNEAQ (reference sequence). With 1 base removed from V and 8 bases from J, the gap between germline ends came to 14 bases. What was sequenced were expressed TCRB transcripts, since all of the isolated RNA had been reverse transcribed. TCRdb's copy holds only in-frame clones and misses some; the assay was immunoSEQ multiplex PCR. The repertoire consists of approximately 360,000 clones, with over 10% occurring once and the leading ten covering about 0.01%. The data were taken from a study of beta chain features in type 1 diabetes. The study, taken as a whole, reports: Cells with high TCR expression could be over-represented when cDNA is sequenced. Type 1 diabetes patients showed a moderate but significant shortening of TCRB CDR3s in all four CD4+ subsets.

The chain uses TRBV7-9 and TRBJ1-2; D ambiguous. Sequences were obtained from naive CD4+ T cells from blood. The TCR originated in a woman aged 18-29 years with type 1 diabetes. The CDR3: CASSLGTTPGGYTF. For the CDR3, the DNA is TGTGCCAGCAGCTTAGGGACCACACCGGGAGGCTACACCTTC.